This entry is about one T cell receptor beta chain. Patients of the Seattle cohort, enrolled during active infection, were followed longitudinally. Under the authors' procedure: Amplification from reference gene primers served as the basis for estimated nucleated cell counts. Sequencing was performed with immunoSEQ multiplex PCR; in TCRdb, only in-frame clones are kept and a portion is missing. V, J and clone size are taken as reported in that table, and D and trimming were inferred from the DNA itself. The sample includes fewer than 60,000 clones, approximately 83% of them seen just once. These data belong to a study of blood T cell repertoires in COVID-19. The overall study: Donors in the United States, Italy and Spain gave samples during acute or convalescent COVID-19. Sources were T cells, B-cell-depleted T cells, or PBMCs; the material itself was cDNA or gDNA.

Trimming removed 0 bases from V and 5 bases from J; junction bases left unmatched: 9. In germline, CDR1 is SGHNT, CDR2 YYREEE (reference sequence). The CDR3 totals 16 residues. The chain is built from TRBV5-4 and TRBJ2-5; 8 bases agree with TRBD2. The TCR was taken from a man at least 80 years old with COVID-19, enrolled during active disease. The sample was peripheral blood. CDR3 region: CASSLANAGGGETQYF. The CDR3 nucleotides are TGTGCCAGCAGCTTGGCCAATGCGGGGGGCGGGGAGACCCAGTACTTC.